This T cell receptor beta chain comes out of a study of blood T cell repertoires in COVID-19. The overall study: The analysed material was cDNA or gDNA that came from T cells, B-cell-depleted T cells, or PBMCs.

Regarding this clone: Sequence at one end of the junction differs from germline and may be a read error.

Authors' data handling: Amplified reference gene primers provided the basis for estimating nucleated cell counts. Sequencing used immunoSEQ multiplex PCR; TCRdb keeps in-frame clones, though not all of them. The V and J calls and clone size are taken from that table; D and trimming were inferred from the DNA. The sample lists 150,000 to 160,000 clones, approximately 78% occurring once. CDR3 length: 13 residues. The germline gives CDR1 SGHDN, CDR2 FVKESK. Sample: peripheral blood. The source is a man aged 80 or over with acute or convalescent COVID-19. The chain carries TRBV14 and TRBJ1-2; 7 bases fit TRBD1. CDR3 protein: CARSQGGGLSYTF. CDR3 DNA sequence: TGTGCCCGCAGCCAGGGGGGGGGATTGTCCTACACCTTC.